The sequence of this TCR beta chain was determined in a study of blood T cell repertoires in COVID-19. About the study: Specimens from acute and convalescent COVID-19 originated in the United States, Italy and Spain. The analysed material was cDNA or gDNA that came from T cells, B-cell-depleted T cells, or PBMCs.

Trimming stripped 4 bases from V and 10 bases from J, with 21 bases between. Germline CDR1 and CDR2: SGHKS and YYEKEE (reference sequence). This CDR3 is built from 16 residues. Methods used by the authors: Nucleated cell number was recorded as an estimate derived from reference gene primer amplification. TCRdb keeps only in-frame clones here, not all; method: immunoSEQ multiplex PCR. Clonal size and the V and J genes are those of that table, whereas D and trimming came from the DNA. The sample yields about 90,000 clones, roughly nine tenths seen once. J is TRBJ1-6 and V is TRBV5-5, with D possibly TRBD1 on 5 matching bases. The sample consisted of peripheral blood. The source is a human donor with active COVID-19. The donor label of this sample is uncertain. CDR3 DNA: TGTGCCAGCAGCCCAAAGCCTATAGGGGCCCAATCACCCCTCCACTTT. It is translated as CASSPKPIGAQSPLHF. The full variable domain, in which reference TRBV5-5 and TRBJ1-6 provide the parts outside the CDR3, is DAGVTQSPTHLIKTRGQQVTLRCSPISGHKSVSWYQQVLGQGPQFIFQYYEKEERGRGNFPDRFSARQFPNYSSELNVNALLLGDSALYLCASSPKPIGAQSPLHFGNGTRLTVT.